This T cell receptor beta chain came from a study of blood T cell repertoires in COVID-19. On the study more broadly: Samples came from the United States, Italy and Spain, spanning acute and convalescent COVID-19.

Per the original data handling: Nucleated cell number was recorded as an estimate derived from reference gene primer amplification. TCRdb keeps only in-frame clones here, not all; method: immunoSEQ multiplex PCR. V, J and clone size are those of that table, while D and trimming were read from the DNA. The profile shows roughly 150,000 clones, about 85% of them singletons. The V gene's germline CDR1 is ENHRY and CDR2 SYGVKD. Unmatched junction bases numbered 7, after V lost 8 bases and J lost 6 bases. The length of the CDR3 is 14 residues. The chain combines TRBV10-3 with TRBJ2-2; 9 bases map to TRBD1. The clonotype was recovered from a man at least 80 years old with COVID-19, enrolled during active disease. The sequenced material came from peripheral blood. In DNA, the CDR3 is TGTGCCATCCGGGAACAGGGGGCCTCCGGGGAGCTGTTTTTT. This encodes CAIREQGASGELFF.